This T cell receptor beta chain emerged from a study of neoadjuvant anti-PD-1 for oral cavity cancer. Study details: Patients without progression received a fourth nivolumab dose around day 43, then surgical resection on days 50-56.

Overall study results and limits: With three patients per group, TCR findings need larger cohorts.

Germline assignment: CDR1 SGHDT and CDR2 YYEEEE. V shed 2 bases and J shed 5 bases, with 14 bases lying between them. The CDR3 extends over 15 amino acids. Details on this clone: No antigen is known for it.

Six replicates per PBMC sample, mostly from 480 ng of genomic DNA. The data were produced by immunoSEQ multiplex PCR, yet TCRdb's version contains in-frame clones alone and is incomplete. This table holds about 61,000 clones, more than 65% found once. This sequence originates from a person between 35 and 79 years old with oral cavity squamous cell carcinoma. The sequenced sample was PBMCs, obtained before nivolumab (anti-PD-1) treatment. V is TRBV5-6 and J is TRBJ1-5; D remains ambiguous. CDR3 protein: CASSLWAASYQPQHF. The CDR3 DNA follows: TGTGCCAGCAGCTTATGGGCTGCTTCCTATCAGCCCCAGCATTTT. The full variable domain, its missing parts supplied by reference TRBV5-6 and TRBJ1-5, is DAGVTQSPTHLIKTRGQQVTLRCSPKSGHDTVSWYQQALGQGPQFIFQYYEEEERQRGNFPDRFSGHQFPNYSSELNVNALLLGDSALYLCASSLWAASYQPQHFGDGTRLSIL.